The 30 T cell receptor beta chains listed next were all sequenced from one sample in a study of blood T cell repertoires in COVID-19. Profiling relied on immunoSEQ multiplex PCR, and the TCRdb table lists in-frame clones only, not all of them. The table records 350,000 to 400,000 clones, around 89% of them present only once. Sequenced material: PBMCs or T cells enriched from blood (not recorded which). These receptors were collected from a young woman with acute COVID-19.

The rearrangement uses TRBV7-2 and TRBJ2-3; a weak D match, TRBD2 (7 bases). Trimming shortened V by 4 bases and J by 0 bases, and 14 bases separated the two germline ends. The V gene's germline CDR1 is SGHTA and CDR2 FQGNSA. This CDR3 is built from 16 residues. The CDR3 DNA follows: TGTGCCAGCAGCTCCCGGGGGGCGGGTAGCACAGATACGCAGTATTTT. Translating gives CASSSRGAGSTDTQYF.

This chain's CDR3 is CASSSLTRMSADTQYF. Here the CDR3 DNA reads TGTGCCAGCAGTTCCCTAACTAGGATGTCAGCAGATACGCAGTATTTT. The chain recombines TRBV27 with TRBJ2-3; D may be TRBD2 (5 bases). The CDR3 runs to 16 residues. Trimming cost V 4 bases and J 4 bases, with 18 bases left between them. Germline CDR1 MNHEY, CDR2 SMNVEV (reference sequence).

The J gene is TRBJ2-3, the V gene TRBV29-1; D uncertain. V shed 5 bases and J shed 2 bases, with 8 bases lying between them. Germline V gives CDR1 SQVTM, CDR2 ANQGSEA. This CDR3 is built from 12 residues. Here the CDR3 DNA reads TGCAGCGTTTTGGGCCCCACAGATACGCAGTATTTT. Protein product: CSVLGPTDTQYF.

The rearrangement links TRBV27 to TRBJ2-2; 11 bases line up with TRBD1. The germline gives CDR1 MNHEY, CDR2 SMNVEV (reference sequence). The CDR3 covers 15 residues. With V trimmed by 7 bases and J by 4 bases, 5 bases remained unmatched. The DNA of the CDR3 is TGTGCCAGCAAAATGGGGACAGGGGGCACCGGGGAGCTGTTTTTT. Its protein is CASKMGTGGTGELFF.

CDR3 sequence (DNA): TGTGCCAGCAGCTTAACAGGGTACGCCGGGGAGCTGTTTTTT. It is translated as CASSLTGYAGELFF. The chain links TRBV7-2 to TRBJ2-2; D possibly corresponds to TRBD1 (6 bases). The CDR3 has 14 amino acids. The V gene's germline CDR1 is SGHTA and CDR2 FQGNSA. Deletions cut 2 bases from V and 6 bases from J, with 10 bases between.

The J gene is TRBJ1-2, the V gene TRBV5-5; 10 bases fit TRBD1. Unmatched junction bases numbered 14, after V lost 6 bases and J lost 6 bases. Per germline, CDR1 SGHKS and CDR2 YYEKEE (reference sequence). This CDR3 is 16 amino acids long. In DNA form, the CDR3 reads TGTGCCAGCACCAGACAGGGGGCCCAGTTCCTGGATGGCTACACCTTC. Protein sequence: CASTRQGAQFLDGYTF.

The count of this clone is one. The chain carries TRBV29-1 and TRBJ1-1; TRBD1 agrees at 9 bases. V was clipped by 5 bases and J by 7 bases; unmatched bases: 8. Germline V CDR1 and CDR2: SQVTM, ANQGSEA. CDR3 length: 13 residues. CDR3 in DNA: TGCAGCGTTAAGACCGGGACAGGGATTGAAGCTTTCTTT. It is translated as CSVKTGTGIEAFF. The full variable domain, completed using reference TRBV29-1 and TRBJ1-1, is SAVISQKPSRDICQRGTSLTIQCQVDSQVTMMFWYRQQPGQSLTLIATANQGSEATYESGFVIDKFPISRPNLTFSTLTVSNMSPEDSSIYLCSVKTGTGIEAFFGQGTRLTVV.

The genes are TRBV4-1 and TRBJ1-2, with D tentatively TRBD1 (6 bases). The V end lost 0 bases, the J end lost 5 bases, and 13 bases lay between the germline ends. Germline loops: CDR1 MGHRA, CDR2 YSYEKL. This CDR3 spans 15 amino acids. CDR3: CASSQEYPGVYGYTF. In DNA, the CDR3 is TGCGCCAGCAGCCAAGAGTATCCAGGGGTTTATGGCTACACCTTC.

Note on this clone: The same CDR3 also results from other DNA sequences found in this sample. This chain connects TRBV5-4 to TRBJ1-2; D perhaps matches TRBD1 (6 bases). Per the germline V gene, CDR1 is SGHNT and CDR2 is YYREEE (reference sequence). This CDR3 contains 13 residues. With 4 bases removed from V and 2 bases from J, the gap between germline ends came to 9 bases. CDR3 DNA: TGTGCCAGCAGCCTACAGGGCAACTATGGCTACACCTTC. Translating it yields CASSLQGNYGYTF.

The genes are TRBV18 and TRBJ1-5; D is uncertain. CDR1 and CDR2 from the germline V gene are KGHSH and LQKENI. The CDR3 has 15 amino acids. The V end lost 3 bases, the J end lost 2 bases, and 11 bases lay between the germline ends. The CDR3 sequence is CASSPPGIGNQPQHF. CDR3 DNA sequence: TGTGCCAGCTCACCGCCGGGTATCGGCAATCAGCCCCAGCATTTT.

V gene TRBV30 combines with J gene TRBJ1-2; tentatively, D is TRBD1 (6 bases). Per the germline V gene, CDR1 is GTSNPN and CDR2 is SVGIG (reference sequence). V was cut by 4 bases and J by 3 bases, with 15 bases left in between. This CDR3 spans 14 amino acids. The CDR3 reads CAWNPYGQYYGYTF. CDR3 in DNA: TGTGCCTGGAACCCCTACGGACAGTACTATGGCTACACCTTC.

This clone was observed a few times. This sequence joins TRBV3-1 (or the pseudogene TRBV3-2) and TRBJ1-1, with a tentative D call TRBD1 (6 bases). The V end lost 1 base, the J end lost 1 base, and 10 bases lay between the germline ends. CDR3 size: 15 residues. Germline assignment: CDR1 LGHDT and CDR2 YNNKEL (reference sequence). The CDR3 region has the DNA TGTGCCAGCAGCCAAGGACAGGAACCGAACACTGAAGCTTTCTTT. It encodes CASSQGQEPNTEAFF.

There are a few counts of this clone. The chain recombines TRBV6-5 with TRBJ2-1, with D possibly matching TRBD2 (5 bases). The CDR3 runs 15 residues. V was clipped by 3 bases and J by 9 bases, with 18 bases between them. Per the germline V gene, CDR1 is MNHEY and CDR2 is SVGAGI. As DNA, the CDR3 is TGTGCCAGCAGTTATGATGCTTGGTCTAGCAGTGAGCAGTTCTTC. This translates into CASSYDAWSSSEQFF.

This CDR3 is CASSKSENYGYTF. Written as DNA, the CDR3 is TGTGCCAGCAGCAAGTCTGAGAACTATGGCTACACCTTC. V and J are TRBV9 and TRBJ1-2; D call uncertain. Germline V lookup: CDR1 SGDLS, CDR2 YYNGEE. The CDR3 spans 13 residues. Trimming left V 4 bases short and J 2 bases short, with 9 bases between. Full variable domain (missing parts from reference TRBV9 and TRBJ1-2): DSGVTQTPKHLITATGQRVTLRCSPRSGDLSVYWYQQSLDQGLQFLIQYYNGEERAKGNILERFSAQQFPDLHSELNLSSLELGDSALYFCASSKSENYGYTFGSGTRLTVV.

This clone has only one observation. The CDR3 reads CASSFMGQVRTYEQYF. DNA for the CDR3: TGTGCCAGCAGCTTCATGGGACAGGTCCGCACCTACGAGCAGTACTTC. The chain combines TRBV5-5 with TRBJ2-7; 8 bases agree with TRBD1. The ends lost 2 bases at V and 2 bases at J; junction bases unmatched: 9. Germline lookup yields CDR1 SGHKS and CDR2 YYEKEE (reference sequence). This CDR3 comprises 16 residues.

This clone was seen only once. CDR3 amino acids: CASSDWGQGIGGYTF. CDR3 DNA sequence: TGTGCCAGCAGTGACTGGGGACAGGGGATAGGGGGCTACACCTTC. The chain has TRBV2 and TRBJ1-2, with 10 bases identical to TRBD1. The CDR3 sequence is 15 residues long. Germline loops: CDR1 SNHLY, CDR2 FYNNEI. V lost 3 bases and J lost 8; bases outside the gene matches: 9.

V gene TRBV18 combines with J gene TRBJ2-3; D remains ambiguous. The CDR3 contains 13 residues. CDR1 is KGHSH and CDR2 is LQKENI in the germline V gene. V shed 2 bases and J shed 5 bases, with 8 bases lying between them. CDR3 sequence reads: CASSPGLEDTQYF. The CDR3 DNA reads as TGTGCCAGCTCACCAGGGCTTGAAGATACGCAGTATTTT.

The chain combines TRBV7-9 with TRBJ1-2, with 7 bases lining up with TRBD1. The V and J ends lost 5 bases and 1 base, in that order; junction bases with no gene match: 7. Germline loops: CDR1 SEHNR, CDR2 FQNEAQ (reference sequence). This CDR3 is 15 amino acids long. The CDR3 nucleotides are TGTGCCAGCAGCGACCGACAGGGAGGTAACTATGGCTACACCTTC. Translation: CASSDRQGGNYGYTF. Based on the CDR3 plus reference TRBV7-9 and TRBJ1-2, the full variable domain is DTGVSQNPRHKITKRGQNVTFRCDPISEHNRLYWYRQTLGQGPEFLTYFQNEAQLEKSRLLSDRFSAERPKGSFSTLEIQRTEQGDSAMYLCASSDRQGGNYGYTFGSGTRLTVV.

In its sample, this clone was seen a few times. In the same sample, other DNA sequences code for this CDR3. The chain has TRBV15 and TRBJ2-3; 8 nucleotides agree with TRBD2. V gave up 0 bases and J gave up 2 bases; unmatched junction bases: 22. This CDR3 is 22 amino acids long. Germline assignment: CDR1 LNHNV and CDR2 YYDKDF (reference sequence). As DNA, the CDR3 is TGTGCCACCAGCAGAGATAAGGCCATCGGGGGGGGAGTGGAGTCTCACACAGATACGCAGTATTTT. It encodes CATSRDKAIGGGVESHTDTQYF.

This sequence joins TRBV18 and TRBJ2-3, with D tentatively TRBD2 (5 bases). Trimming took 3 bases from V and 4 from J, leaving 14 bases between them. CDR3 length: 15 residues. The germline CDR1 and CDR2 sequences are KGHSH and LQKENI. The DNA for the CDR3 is TGTGCCAGCTCACCCCTGAGGGATGAGCCAGATACGCAGTATTTT. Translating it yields CASSPLRDEPDTQYF.

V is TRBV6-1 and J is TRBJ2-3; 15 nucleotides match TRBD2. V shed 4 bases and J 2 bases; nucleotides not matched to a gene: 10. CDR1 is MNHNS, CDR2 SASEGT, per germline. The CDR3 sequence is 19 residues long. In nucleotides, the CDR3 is TGTGCCAGCAGTGGAGGGACTAGCGGGGGGCCGGTACACACAGATACGCAGTATTTT. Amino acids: CASSGGTSGGPVHTDTQYF.

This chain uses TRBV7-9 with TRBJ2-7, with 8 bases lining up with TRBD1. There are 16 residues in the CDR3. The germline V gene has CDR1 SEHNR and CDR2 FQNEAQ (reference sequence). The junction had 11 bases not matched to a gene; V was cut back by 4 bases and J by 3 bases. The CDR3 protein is CASSSIGQGPFYEQYF. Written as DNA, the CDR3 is TGTGCCAGCAGCTCCATAGGACAGGGTCCTTTCTACGAGCAGTACTTC.

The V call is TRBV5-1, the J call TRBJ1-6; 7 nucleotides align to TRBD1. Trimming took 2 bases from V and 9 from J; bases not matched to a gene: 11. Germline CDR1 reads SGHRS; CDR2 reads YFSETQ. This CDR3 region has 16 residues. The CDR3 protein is CASSLWTGLVGSPLHF. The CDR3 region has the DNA TGCGCCAGCAGCTTATGGACAGGCCTTGTTGGTTCACCCCTCCACTTT.

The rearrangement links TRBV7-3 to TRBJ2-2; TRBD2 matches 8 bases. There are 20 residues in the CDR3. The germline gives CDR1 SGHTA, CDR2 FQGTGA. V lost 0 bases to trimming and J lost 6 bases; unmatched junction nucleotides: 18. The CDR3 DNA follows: TGTGCCAGCAGCTTAACGTCCAAGCGGGGGCCCTCGTTGGGGGCCGGGGAGCTGTTTTTT. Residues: CASSLTSKRGPSLGAGELFF.

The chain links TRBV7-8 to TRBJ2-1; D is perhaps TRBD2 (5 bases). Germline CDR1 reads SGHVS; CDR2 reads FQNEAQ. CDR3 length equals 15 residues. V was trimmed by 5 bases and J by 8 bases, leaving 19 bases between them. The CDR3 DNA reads TGTGCCAGCAGCCAAGGACCACAACTAGTCCATGAGCAGTTCTTC. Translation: CASSQGPQLVHEQFF.

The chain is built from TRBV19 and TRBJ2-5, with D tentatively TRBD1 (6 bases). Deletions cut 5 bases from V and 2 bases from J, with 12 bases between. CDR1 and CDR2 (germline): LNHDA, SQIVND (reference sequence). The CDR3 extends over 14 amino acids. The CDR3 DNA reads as TGTGCCAGTAGTCCCGGGACATATCAAGAGACCCAGTACTTC. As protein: CASSPGTYQETQYF. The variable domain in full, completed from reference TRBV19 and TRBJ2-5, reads DGGITQSPKYLFRKEGQNVTLSCEQNLNHDAMYWYRQDPGQGLRLIYYSQIVNDFQKGDIAEGYSVSREKKESFPLTVTSAQKNPTAFYLCASSPGTYQETQYFGPGTRLLVL.

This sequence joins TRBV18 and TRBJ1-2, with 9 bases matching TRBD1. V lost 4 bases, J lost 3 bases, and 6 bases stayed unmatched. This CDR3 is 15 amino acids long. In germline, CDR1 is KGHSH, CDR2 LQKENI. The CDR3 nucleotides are TGTGCCAGCTCACAATACGGGACAGGGTACTATGGCTACACCTTC. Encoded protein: CASSQYGTGYYGYTF.

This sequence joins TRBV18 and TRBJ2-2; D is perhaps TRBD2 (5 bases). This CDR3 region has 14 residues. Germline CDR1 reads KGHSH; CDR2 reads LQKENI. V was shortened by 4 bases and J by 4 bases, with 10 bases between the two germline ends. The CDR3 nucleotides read TGTGCCAGCTCACTTACTAGTTCCACCGGGGAGCTGTTTTTT. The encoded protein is CASSLTSSTGELFF.

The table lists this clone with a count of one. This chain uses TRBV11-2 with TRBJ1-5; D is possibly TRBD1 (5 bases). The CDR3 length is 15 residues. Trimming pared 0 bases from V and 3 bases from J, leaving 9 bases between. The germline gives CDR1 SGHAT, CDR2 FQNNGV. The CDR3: CASSLDQGPNQPQHF. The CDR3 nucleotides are TGTGCCAGCAGCTTAGATCAGGGTCCCAATCAGCCCCAGCATTTT. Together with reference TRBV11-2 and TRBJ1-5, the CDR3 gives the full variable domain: EAGVAQSPRYKIIEKRQSVAFWCNPISGHATLYWYQQILGQGPKLLIQFQNNGVVDDSQLPKDRFSAERLKGVDSTLKIQPAKLEDSAVYLCASSLDQGPNQPQHFGDGTRLSIL.

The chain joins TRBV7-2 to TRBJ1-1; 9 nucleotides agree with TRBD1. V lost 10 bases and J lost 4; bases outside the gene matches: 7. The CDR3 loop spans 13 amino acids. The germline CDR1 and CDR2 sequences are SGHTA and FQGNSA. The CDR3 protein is CATQGQGGTEAFF. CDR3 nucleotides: TGTGCCACCCAGGGACAGGGAGGCACTGAAGCTTTCTTT.